Below are 22 T cell receptor beta chains sequenced from a single sample in a study of T cells in Graves' hyperthyroidism and ophthalmopathy. TCR beta CDR3 region amplification was performed from RNA transcripts. The HTBI primer set was used in a first-round RT-PCR of the TCR CDR3. TCRdb reanalysed the multiplex PCR reads using MiXCR and keeps one entry per CDR3 protein. The sample lists approximately 870,000 distinct CDR3 sequences, 35% to 45% seen once, with more than 7% in the top ten. The sample consisted of blood. The receptors shown here come from a man between 18 and 29 years old with Graves' hyperthyroidism.

This clonotype was seen a few times. This chain uses TRBV9 with TRBJ2-7; D is perhaps TRBD1 (6 bases). The V and J ends lost 2 bases and 3 bases respectively, with 12 bases between them. The CDR3 runs to 14 residues. Germline V lookup: CDR1 SGDLS, CDR2 YYNGEE. In DNA, the CDR3 is TGTGCCAGCAGCGTCGCCGCAGGGGACTACGAGCAGTACTTC. Translating it yields CASSVAAGDYEQYF.

This clonotype was picked up a small number of times. The chain employs TRBV20-1 and TRBJ2-7; D is undetermined. The CDR3 contains 10 residues. Germline V CDR1 and CDR2: DFQATT, SNEGSKA (reference sequence). Trimming took off 8 bases at V and 7 bases at J, with 12 bases between the two ends. CDR3 region: CSYSSGEQYF. CDR3 DNA sequence: TGCAGTTATAGCTCCGGGGAGCAGTACTTC.

The chain links TRBV2 to TRBJ1-6, with D tentatively TRBD1 (5 bases). V shed 5 bases and J shed 7 bases, with 15 bases lying between them. There are 15 residues in the CDR3. Germline values: CDR1 SNHLY, CDR2 FYNNEI. CDR3 sequence: CASSSIGTHNSPLHF. As DNA, the CDR3 is TGTGCCAGCAGTTCCATCGGGACGCACAATTCACCCCTCCACTTT.

This clonotype occurred a few times. V is TRBV7-2 and J is TRBJ1-1; 9 bases are shared with TRBD1. The CDR3 covers 14 residues. The germline V gene encodes CDR1 SGHTA and CDR2 FQGNSA. V was clipped by 5 bases and J by 5 bases; unmatched bases: 6. DNA of the CDR3: TGTGCCAGCAGCACAACAGGGGGCCGTACTGAAGCTTTCTTT. It yields the protein CASSTTGGRTEAFF. Full variable domain (missing parts from reference TRBV7-2 and TRBJ1-1): GAGVSQSPSNKVTEKGKDVELRCDPISGHTALYWYRQSLGQGLEFLIYFQGNSAPDKSGLPSDRFSAERTGGSVSTLTIQRTQQEDSAVYLCASSTTGGRTEAFFGQGTRLTVV.

In this sample, this clonotype turned up many times. The chain couples TRBV4-1 to TRBJ2-5; 8 nucleotides align to TRBD2. Germline CDR1 and CDR2: MGHRA and YSYEKL. The CDR3 sequence is 15 residues long. With 1 base clipped from V and 4 bases from J, the junction kept 5 bases outside the gene matches. CDR3 loop: CASSQVGLAGETQYF. CDR3 DNA: TGCGCCAGCAGCCAAGTAGGGCTAGCGGGAGAGACCCAGTACTTC.

This clonotype occurred a few times. Sequence at one end of the junction differs from germline and may be a read error. V gene TRBV10-3 combines with J gene TRBJ1-5; 10 bases line up with TRBD1. Germline CDR1 reads ENHRY; CDR2 reads SYGVKD. The CDR3 contains 14 residues. CDR3 sequence reads: CASSGQGDNQPQHF. The CDR3 nucleotides read TGTGCCAGCAGTGGACAGGGGGATAATCAGCCCCAGCATTTT.

V is TRBV7-6 and J is TRBJ2-7, with D maybe TRBD2 (6 bases). CDR1 is SGHVS, CDR2 FNYEAQ, per germline. With 5 bases removed from V and 5 bases from J, the gap between germline ends came to 19 bases. CDR3 length: 15 amino acids. CDR3 protein: CASSLLPETSNEQYF. The CDR3 nucleotides are TGTGCCAGCAGCCTCCTGCCCGAGACTAGTAACGAGCAGTACTTC.

J is TRBJ1-2 and V is TRBV9; a possible D gene is TRBD1 (6 bases). Trimming stripped 2 bases from V and 4 bases from J, with 12 bases between. The CDR3 length is 14 residues. Germline CDR1 SGDLS, CDR2 YYNGEE. The CDR3 is CASSVRQEAYGYTF. CDR3 in DNA: TGTGCCAGCAGCGTCCGACAGGAGGCCTATGGCTACACCTTC.

This clonotype was observed at least ten times. Compared with germline, one end of the junction differs, possibly owing to a read error. The chain recombines TRBV20-1 with TRBJ1-5, with 7 bases aligning to TRBD1. The CDR3 contains 13 residues. The germline CDR1 and CDR2 sequences are DFQATT and SNEGSKA (reference sequence). The CDR3 is CSVRGGGNQPQHF. The DNA for the CDR3 is TGCAGTGTTAGAGGGGGCGGCAATCAGCCCCAGCATTTT.

The sample holds many counts of this clonotype. This chain uses TRBV9 with TRBJ1-3; no definite D call. With 0 bases removed from V and 6 bases from J, the gap between germline ends came to 13 bases. The length of the CDR3 is 15 residues. In germline, CDR1 is SGDLS, CDR2 YYNGEE. CDR3 sequence (DNA): TGTGCCAGCAGCGTAGGACCGGCTCTGGAAAACACCATATATTTT. It yields the protein CASSVGPALENTIYF.

The rearrangement uses TRBV9 and TRBJ2-2; D is unclear. Trimming cost V 4 bases and J 1 base, with 14 bases left between them. CDR1 is SGDLS and CDR2 is YYNGEE in the germline V gene. The CDR3 sequence is 16 residues long. The CDR3 DNA follows: TGTGCCAGCAGCCCCGGAAGGTCGGGGAACACCGGGGAGCTGTTTTTT. Translating gives CASSPGRSGNTGELFF.

This clonotype was counted ten times or more. This rearrangement joins TRBV10-3 to TRBJ1-1; 8 bases line up with TRBD1. The CDR3 length is 14 residues. CDR1 and CDR2 from the germline V gene are ENHRY and SYGVKD. V was pared by 10 bases and J by 7 bases, with 14 bases of the junction left unmatched. The CDR3, as DNA: TGTGCCAGCCCAGCAAGTCGGACAGGGATTGAAGCTTTCTTT. As protein: CASPASRTGIEAFF.

The chain has TRBV9 and TRBJ1-5; D perhaps matches TRBD1 (6 bases). CDR3 size: 14 residues. The germline gives CDR1 SGDLS, CDR2 YYNGEE. Deletions cut 4 bases from V and 6 bases from J, with 14 bases between. The CDR3 DNA follows: TGTGCCAGCAGCCCCGGGGGCACGGGTCAGCCCCAGCATTTT. Translating gives CASSPGGTGQPQHF.

The rearrangement links TRBV7-3 to TRBJ2-6; D is uncertain. The CDR3 spans 18 residues. Germline V gene sequence: CDR1 SGHTA, CDR2 FQGTGA. V dropped 3 bases and J dropped 0 bases, with 15 bases sitting between them. DNA for the CDR3: TGTGCCAGCAGCTTCGGGCAGACATTTTCCTCTGGGGCCAACGTCCTGACTTTC. Protein sequence: CASSFGQTFSSGANVLTF.

This clonotype was detected many times. The chain recombines TRBV5-1 with TRBJ1-2, with TRBD1 as a possible D gene (6 bases). V lost 4 bases and J lost 7, with 14 bases in between. The CDR3 contains 13 residues. Germline V CDR1 and CDR2: SGHRS, YFSETQ. Here the CDR3 reads CASSPQGTTGYTF. The CDR3, as DNA: TGCGCCAGCAGCCCACAGGGTACTACTGGCTACACCTTC.

This clonotype turned up a few times. This chain uses TRBV29-1 with TRBJ1-2, with 8 bases lining up with TRBD1. CDR1 and CDR2 (germline): SQVTM, ANQGSEA. V was clipped by 6 bases and J by 0 bases; unmatched bases: 6. CDR3 length equals 14 residues. This CDR3 is CSVETGQANYGYTF. The CDR3, as DNA: TGCAGCGTGGAAACGGGACAGGCTAACTATGGCTACACCTTC.

This clonotype turned up a few times. V and J are TRBV9 and TRBJ1-1; no reliable D call. The CDR3 spans 13 residues. The V gene lost 3 bases and the J gene lost 5 bases, with 11 bases spanning the gap. Germline CDR1 is SGDLS and CDR2 is YYNGEE. The DNA of the CDR3 is TGTGCCAGCAGCGCCATGGCGAAGACTGAAGCTTTCTTT. Translated, it gives CASSAMAKTEAFF.

The sample holds a few counts of this clonotype. The J gene is TRBJ1-1, the V gene TRBV7-9, with D maybe TRBD1 (6 bases). The germline V and J ends were trimmed by 6 bases and 11 bases, with 22 bases remaining between them. Germline V lookup: CDR1 SEHNR, CDR2 FQNEAQ (reference sequence). CDR3 size: 14 residues. The CDR3 here is CASSSLDSSTGAFF. CDR3 nucleotides: TGTGCCAGCAGTTCCTTGGACAGTTCGACGGGGGCTTTCTTT. The whole variable domain, remainder taken from reference TRBV7-9 and TRBJ1-1, is DTGVSQNPRHKITKRGQNVTFRCDPISEHNRLYWYRQTLGQGPEFLTYFQNEAQLEKSRLLSDRFSAERPKGSFSTLEIQRTEQGDSAMYLCASSSLDSSTGAFFGQGTRLTVV.

In its sample, this clonotype was seen many times. The chain joins TRBV7-9 to TRBJ2-7; a weak D match, TRBD1 (6 bases). The germline V and J ends were trimmed by 8 bases and 2 bases, with 16 bases remaining between them. This CDR3 contains 14 residues. Looked up from germline, CDR1 is SEHNR and CDR2 is FQNEAQ (reference sequence). The CDR3 coding sequence is TGTGCCAGCCAGACAGGCGGCTCCGCCTACGAGCAGTACTTC. It codes for CASQTGGSAYEQYF.

This clonotype showed up many times. This rearrangement joins TRBV2 to TRBJ2-2; D remains ambiguous. The V gene's germline CDR1 is SNHLY and CDR2 FYNNEI. The CDR3 extends over 15 amino acids. Trimming removed 3 bases from V and 6 bases from J, with 14 bases in between. The chain's CDR3 is CASSEVRTTSGELFF. The CDR3 DNA follows: TGTGCCAGCAGTGAGGTCAGGACGACCTCCGGGGAGCTGTTTTTT.

There are many counts of this clonotype. The rearrangement links TRBV2 to TRBJ1-2, with D possibly TRBD1 on 5 matching bases. The V gene lost 0 bases and the J gene lost 8 bases, with 10 bases spanning the gap. Germline V lookup: CDR1 SNHLY, CDR2 FYNNEI. This CDR3 is built from 13 residues. As DNA, the CDR3 is TGTGCCAGCAGTGAAGCGCTTAGGGGAGGCTACACCTTC. Translation gives CASSEALRGGYTF. The full variable domain, with the rest looked up from reference TRBV2 and TRBJ1-2, is EPEVTQTPSHQVTQMGQEVILRCVPISNHLYFYWYRQILGQKVEFLVSFYNNEISEKSEIFDDQFSVERPDGSNFTLKIRSTKLEDSAMYFCASSEALRGGYTFGSGTRLTVV.

As DNA, the CDR3 is TGCAGCAGTCTGACAGGGGATGGGGAGACCCAGTACTTC. Protein product: CSSLTGDGETQYF. V is TRBV29-1 and J is TRBJ2-5, with 8 bases fitting TRBD1. CDR3 length: 13 amino acids. From germline, CDR1 is SQVTM and CDR2 ANQGSEA. V was clipped by 8 bases and J by 5 bases; unmatched bases: 10.